This T cell receptor beta chain was identified in a study of T-cell reconstitution after alpha-beta-depleted transplantation in children. TCRbeta library preparation incorporated unique molecular identifiers. In TCRdb, the PCR reads were re-called with MiXCR into one record per CDR3 protein. The sample comprises hundreds of thousands of distinct CDR3 sequences, about 10% of which are singletons, and approximately 4.1% rests with the top ten. This clonotype was recorded a few times. The sequence was collected from a human donor who donated a stem cell graft to a child with acute myeloid leukemia. Sequencing used PBMCs from the stem cell graft donor, obtained from the stem cell graft.

In DNA, the CDR3 is TGTGCCAGTACCGACAGGGGCTCCTACAATGAGCAGTTCTTC. Translation: CASTDRGSYNEQFF. The J gene is TRBJ2-1, the V gene TRBV11-1; TRBD1 aligns across 8 bases. V dropped 9 bases and J dropped 0; count of bases not matched to a gene: 4. CDR3 length equals 14 residues. Germline loops: CDR1 SGHAT, CDR2 FQDESV (reference sequence).